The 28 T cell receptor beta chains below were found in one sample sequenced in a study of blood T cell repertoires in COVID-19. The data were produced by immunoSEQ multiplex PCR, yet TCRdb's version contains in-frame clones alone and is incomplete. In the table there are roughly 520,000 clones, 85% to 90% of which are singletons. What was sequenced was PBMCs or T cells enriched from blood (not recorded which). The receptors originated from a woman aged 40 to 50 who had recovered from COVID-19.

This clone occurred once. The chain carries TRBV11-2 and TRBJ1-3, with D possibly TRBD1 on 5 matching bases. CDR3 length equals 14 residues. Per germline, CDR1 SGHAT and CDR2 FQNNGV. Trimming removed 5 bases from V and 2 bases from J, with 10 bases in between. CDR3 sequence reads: CASSRGVPGNTIYF. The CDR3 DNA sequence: TGTGCCAGCAGCAGGGGCGTCCCTGGAAACACCATATATTTT.

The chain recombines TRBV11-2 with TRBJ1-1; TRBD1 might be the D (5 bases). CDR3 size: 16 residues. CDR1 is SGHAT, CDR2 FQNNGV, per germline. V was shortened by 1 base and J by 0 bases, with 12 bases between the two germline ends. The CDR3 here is CASSLGQGLMNTEAFF. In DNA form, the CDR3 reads TGTGCCAGCAGCTTAGGGCAGGGACTTATGAACACTGAAGCTTTCTTT.

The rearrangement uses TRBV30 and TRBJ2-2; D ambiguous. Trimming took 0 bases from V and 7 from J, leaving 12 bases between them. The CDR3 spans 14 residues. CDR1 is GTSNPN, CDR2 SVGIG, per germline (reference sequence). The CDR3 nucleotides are TGTGCCTGGAGTGTACATGGTACAGACGGGGAGCTGTTTTTT. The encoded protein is CAWSVHGTDGELFF.

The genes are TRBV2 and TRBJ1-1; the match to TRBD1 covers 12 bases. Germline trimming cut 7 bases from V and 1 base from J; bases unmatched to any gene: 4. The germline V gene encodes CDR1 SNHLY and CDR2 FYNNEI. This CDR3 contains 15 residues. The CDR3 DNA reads TGTGCCAGCACCAGGGACAGGGGGCCGAACACTGAAGCTTTCTTT. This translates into CASTRDRGPNTEAFF.

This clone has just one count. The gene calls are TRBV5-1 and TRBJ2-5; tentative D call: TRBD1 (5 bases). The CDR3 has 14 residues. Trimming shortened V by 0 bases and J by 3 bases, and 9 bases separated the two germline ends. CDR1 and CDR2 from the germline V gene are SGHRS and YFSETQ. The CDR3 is CASSLESREETQYF. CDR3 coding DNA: TGCGCCAGCAGCTTGGAGTCCAGGGAAGAGACCCAGTACTTC.

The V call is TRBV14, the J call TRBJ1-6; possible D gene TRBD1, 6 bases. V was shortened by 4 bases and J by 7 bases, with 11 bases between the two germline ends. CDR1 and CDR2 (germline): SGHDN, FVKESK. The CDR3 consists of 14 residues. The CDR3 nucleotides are TGTGCCAGCAGCCTAGGGGGTACGAATTCACCCCTCCACTTT. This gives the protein CASSLGGTNSPLHF.

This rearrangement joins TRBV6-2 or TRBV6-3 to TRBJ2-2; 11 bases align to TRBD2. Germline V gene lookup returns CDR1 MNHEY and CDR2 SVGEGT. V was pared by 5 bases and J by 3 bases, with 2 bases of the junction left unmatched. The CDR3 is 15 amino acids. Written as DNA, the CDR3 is TGTGCCAGCAGTCCGGGACTAGCGGACACCGGGGAGCTGTTTTTT. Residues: CASSPGLADTGELFF.

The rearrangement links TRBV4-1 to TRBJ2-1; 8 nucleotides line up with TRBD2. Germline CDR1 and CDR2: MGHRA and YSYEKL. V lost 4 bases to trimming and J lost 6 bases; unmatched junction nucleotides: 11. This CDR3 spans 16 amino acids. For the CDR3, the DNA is TGCGCCAGCAGCCGACCGACTAGCGCGAACGTCAATGAGCAGTTCTTC. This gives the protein CASSRPTSANVNEQFF.

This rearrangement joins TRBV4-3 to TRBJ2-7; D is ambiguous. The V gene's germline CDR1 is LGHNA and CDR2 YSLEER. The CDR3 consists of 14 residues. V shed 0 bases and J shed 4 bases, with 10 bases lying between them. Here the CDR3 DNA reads TGCGCCAGCAGCCAAGAATGGTCGGGTTACGAGCAGTACTTC. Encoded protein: CASSQEWSGYEQYF.

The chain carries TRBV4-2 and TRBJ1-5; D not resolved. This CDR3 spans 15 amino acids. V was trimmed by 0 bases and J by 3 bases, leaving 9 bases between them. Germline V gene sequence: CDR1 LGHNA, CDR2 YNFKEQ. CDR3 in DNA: TGTGCCAGCAGCCAAGATGGGCAGCCCAATCAGCCCCAGCATTTT. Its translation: CASSQDGQPNQPQHF.

CDR3 coding DNA: TGTGCCAGCAGTCGGAGCGGGAGGCCTCCCAGTGAGCAGTTCTTC. The encoded protein is CASSRSGRPPSEQFF. The chain employs TRBV9 and TRBJ2-1, with 9 bases lining up with TRBD2. This CDR3 contains 15 residues. Per the germline V gene, CDR1 is SGDLS and CDR2 is YYNGEE. Unmatched junction bases numbered 12, after V lost 5 bases and J lost 9 bases.

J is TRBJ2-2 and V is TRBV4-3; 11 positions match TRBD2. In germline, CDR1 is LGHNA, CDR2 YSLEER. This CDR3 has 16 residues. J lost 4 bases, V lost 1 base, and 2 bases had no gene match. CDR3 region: CASSQGSGRATGELFF. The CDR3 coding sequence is TGCGCCAGCAGCCAAGGTAGCGGGAGGGCCACCGGGGAGCTGTTTTTT.

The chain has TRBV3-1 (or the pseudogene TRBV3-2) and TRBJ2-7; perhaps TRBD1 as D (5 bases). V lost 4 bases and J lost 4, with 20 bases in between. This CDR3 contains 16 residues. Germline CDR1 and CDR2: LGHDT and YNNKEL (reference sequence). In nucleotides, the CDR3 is TGTGCCAGCAGCCGCGACACAGGCAGTGCGCTTTACGAGCAGTACTTC. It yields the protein CASSRDTGSALYEQYF.

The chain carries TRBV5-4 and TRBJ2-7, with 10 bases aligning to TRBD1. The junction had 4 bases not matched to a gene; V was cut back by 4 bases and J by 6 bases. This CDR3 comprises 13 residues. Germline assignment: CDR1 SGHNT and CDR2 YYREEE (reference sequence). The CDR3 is CASSIDRGREQYF. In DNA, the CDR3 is TGTGCCAGCAGCATAGACAGGGGGCGCGAGCAGTACTTC.

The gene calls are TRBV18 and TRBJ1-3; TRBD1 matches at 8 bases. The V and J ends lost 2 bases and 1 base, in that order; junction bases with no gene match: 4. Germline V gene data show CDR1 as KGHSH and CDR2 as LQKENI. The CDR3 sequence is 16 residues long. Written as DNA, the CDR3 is TGTGCCAGCTCACCATTGGGACAGGTGTCTGGAAACACCATATATTTT. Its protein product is CASSPLGQVSGNTIYF.

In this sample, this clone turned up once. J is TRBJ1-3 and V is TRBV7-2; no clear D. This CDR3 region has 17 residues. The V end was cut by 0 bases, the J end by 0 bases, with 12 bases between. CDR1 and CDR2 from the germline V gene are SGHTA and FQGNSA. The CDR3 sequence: CASSLALGPDSGNTIYF. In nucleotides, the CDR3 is TGTGCCAGCAGCTTAGCTCTGGGCCCCGACTCTGGAAACACCATATATTTT.

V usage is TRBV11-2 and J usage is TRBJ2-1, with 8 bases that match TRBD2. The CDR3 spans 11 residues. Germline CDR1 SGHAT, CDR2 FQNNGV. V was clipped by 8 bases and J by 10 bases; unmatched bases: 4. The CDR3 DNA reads TGTGCCAGCTATGCGGGGGGAGAGCAGTTCTTC. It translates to CASYAGGEQFF.

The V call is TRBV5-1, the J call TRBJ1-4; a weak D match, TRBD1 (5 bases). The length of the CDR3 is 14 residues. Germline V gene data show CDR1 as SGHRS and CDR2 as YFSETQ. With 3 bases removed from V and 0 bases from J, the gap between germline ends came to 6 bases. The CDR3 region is CASSSTATNEKLFF. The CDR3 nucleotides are TGCGCCAGCAGCTCGACAGCAACTAATGAAAAACTGTTTTTT. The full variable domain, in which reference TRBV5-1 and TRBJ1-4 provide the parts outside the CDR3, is KAGVTQTPRYLIKTRGQQVTLSCSPISGHRSVSWYQQTPGQGLQFLFEYFSETQRNKGNFPGRFSGRQFSNSRSEMNVSTLELGDSALYLCASSSTATNEKLFFGSGTQLSVL.

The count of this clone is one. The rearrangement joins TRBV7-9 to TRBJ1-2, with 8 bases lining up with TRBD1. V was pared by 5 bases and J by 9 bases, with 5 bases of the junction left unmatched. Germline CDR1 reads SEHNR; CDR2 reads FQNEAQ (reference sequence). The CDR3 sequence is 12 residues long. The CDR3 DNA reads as TGTGCCAGCAGCACCCGACAGGGGAGCTACACCTTC. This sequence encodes CASSTRQGSYTF.

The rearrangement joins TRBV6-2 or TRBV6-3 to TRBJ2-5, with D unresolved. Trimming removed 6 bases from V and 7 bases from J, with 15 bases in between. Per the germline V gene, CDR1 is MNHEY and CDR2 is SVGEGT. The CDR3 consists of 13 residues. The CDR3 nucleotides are TGTGCCAGCAGCGCCACAGTGACCGGGACCCAGTACTTC. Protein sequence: CASSATVTGTQYF.

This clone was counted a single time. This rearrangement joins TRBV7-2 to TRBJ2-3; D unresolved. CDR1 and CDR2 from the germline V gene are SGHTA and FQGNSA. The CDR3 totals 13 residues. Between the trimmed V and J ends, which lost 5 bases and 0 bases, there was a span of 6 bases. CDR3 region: CASSPSSTDTQYF. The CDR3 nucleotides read TGTGCCAGCAGCCCCTCGAGCACAGATACGCAGTATTTT.

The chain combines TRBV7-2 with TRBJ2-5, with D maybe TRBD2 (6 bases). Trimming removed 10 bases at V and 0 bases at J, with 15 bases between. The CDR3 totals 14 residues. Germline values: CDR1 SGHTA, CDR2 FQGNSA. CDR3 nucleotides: TGTGCCACCAGGAGGGCTACGTACCAAGAGACCCAGTACTTC. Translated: CATRRATYQETQYF.

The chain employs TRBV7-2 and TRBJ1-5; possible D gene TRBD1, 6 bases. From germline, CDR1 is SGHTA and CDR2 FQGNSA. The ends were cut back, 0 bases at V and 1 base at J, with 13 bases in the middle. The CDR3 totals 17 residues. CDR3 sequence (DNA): TGTGCCAGCAGCTTAGCGAGAATGGGACACAGCAATCAGCCCCAGCATTTT. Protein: CASSLARMGHSNQPQHF.

The CDR3, as DNA: TGTGCCAGCAGTTCTCGAGAGTACAGGTTGAGTGAAAAACTGTTTTTT. Translating it yields CASSSREYRLSEKLFF. The genes are TRBV6-5 and TRBJ1-4; tentatively, D is TRBD1 (5 bases). Germline CDR1 reads MNHEY; CDR2 reads SVGAGI. The CDR3 has 16 residues. Deletions cut 4 bases from V and 7 bases from J, with 19 bases between.

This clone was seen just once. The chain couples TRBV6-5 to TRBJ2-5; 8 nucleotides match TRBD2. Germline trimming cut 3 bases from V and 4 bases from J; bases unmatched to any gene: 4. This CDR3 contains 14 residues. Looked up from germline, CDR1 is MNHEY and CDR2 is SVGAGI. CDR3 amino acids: CASSYRSGGETQYF. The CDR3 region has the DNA TGTGCCAGCAGTTATCGGAGCGGGGGAGAGACCCAGTACTTC.

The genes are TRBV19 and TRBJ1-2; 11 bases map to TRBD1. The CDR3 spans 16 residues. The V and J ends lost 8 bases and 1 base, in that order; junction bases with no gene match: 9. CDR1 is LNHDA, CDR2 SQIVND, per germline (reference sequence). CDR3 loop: CASVRDRGSLNYGYTF. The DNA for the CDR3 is TGTGCCAGTGTCCGGGACAGGGGGTCTCTTAACTATGGCTACACCTTC.

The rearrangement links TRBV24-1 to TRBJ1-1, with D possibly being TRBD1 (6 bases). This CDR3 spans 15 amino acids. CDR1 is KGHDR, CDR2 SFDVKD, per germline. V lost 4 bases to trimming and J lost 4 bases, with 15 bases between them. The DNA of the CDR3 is TGTGCCACCAGTGACACAACAGGGACCTCCACTGAAGCTTTCTTT. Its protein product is CATSDTTGTSTEAFF.

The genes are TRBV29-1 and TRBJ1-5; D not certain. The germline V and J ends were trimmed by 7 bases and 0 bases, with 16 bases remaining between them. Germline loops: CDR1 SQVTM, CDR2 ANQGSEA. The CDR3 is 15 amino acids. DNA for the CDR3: TGCAGCGCGGCTTATACAGTGGATAGCAATCAGCCCCAGCATTTT. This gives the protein CSAAYTVDSNQPQHF.